The 3 T cell receptor beta chains below come from one sample, sequenced in a study of T cells expressing NK-cell markers. Following a re-call of the 5' RACE reads, TCRdb has one entry per CDR3 protein and lacks DNA. This sample contains some 460,000 distinct CDR3 sequences. The sample taken for sequencing was blood T cells: a sorted CD56 or NKG2C T cell subset, CD4+ or CD8+ T cells, or bulk PBMC T cells (not recorded which). Receptor source: a woman aged 45-60 years in good health.

This chain connects TRBV20-1 to TRBJ1-2; TCRdb's D call of TRBD1 is untestable without DNA. The CDR3 consists of 13 residues. Germline-derived CDR1 and CDR2 are DFQATT and SNEGSKA (reference sequence). CDR3 protein: CSAYTGVVLGYTF.

The chain carries TRBV10-3 and TRBJ2-3; TCRdb calls TRBD1, which cannot be checked without DNA. Per germline, CDR1 ENHRY and CDR2 SYGVKD. The CDR3 is made up of 17 amino acids. CDR3 sequence: CAIRFTSETEHTDTQYF.

This chain joins TRBV4-1 and TRBJ2-1; TCRdb outputs TRBD1, but without DNA this stays unchecked. The CDR3 is 16 residues long. From germline, CDR1 is MGHRA and CDR2 YSYEKL. CDR3 sequence reads: CASSQGAVSSYNEQFF.